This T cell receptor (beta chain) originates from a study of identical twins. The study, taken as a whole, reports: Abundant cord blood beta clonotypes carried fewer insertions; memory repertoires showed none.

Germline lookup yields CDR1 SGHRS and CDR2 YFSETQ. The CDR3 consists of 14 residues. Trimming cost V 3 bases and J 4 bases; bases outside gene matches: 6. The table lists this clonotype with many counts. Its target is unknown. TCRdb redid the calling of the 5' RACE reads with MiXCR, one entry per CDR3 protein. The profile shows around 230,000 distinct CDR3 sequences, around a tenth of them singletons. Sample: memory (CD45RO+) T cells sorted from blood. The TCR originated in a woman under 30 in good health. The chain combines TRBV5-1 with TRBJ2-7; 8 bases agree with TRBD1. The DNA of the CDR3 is TGCGCCAGCAGCTACGACAGGGGTCCGTACGAGCAGTACTTC. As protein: CASSYDRGPYEQYF.